This passage covers 9 T cell receptor beta chains from one sample sequenced in a study of control samples from healthy donors and cancer patients. Profiling relied on immunoSEQ multiplex PCR, and the TCRdb table lists in-frame clones only, not all of them. This table has more than 50,000 clones, 90% appearing once. Specimen: PBMCs. The receptors derive from a woman aged 45 to 65 with colorectal cancer.

The CDR3, as DNA: TGCAGCGCTCGAACAGATACGCAGTATTTT. It encodes CSARTDTQYF. V gene TRBV29-1 combines with J gene TRBJ2-3; D is uncertain. Germline values: CDR1 SQVTM, CDR2 ANQGSEA. This CDR3 contains 10 residues. V was clipped by 7 bases and J by 3 bases, with 5 bases between them.

The V call is TRBV12-2, the J call TRBJ1-6; TRBD1, the D gene given by the table, was not confirmed from the DNA. TRBV12-2 is flagged as a pseudogene. CDR3 length: 16 amino acids. The CDR3 loop is CASRYGDTDIFIPLHF. CDR3 coding DNA: TGTGCAAGTCGCTATGGGGACACAGACATCTTCATTCCCCTCCACTTT.

The chain combines TRBV19 with TRBJ2-2; 9 bases are a match to TRBD2. Trimming removed 7 bases from V and 5 bases from J; junction bases left unmatched: 14. Germline assignment: CDR1 LNHDA and CDR2 SQIVND (reference sequence). This CDR3 has 17 residues. The CDR3 loop is CASKHSSGSLDTGELFF. The CDR3, as DNA: TGTGCCAGTAAACACAGTAGCGGGAGCCTGGATACCGGGGAGCTGTTTTTT.

This chain joins TRBV19 and TRBJ2-4, with TRBD2 identical over 7 bases. Germline trimming cut 5 bases from V and 8 bases from J; bases unmatched to any gene: 9. CDR3 length: 14 amino acids. CDR1 and CDR2 (germline): LNHDA, SQIVND (reference sequence). The CDR3 DNA is TGTGCCAGTAGTGATAGCGGGCCGGGGGACATTCAGTACTTC. As protein: CASSDSGPGDIQYF.

The chain recombines TRBV11-2 with TRBJ2-7; D remains unclear. The CDR3 loop spans 11 amino acids. V gave up 3 bases and J gave up 6 bases, with 6 bases separating them. Germline values: CDR1 SGHAT, CDR2 FQNNGV. The CDR3 coding sequence is TGTGCCAGCAGCTTGAGTGGCGAGCAGTACTTC. Residues: CASSLSGEQYF.

The chain couples TRBV11-2 to TRBJ1-2, with D possibly matching TRBD1 (5 bases). Germline V gives CDR1 SGHAT, CDR2 FQNNGV. The CDR3 is 15 residues long. Trimming cost V 3 bases and J 5 bases, with 16 bases left between them. The CDR3, as DNA: TGTGCCAGCAGCTTGGGGGACGGGTACCCTTATGGCTACACCTTC. Translation: CASSLGDGYPYGYTF. Full variable domain (remainder filled in from reference TRBV11-2 and TRBJ1-2): EAGVAQSPRYKIIEKRQSVAFWCNPISGHATLYWYQQILGQGPKLLIQFQNNGVVDDSQLPKDRFSAERLKGVDSTLKIQPAKLEDSAVYLCASSLGDGYPYGYTFGSGTRLTVV.

The chain carries TRBV30 and TRBJ1-4; TRBD1 matches at 9 bases. The CDR3 is made up of 14 amino acids. Germline lookup yields CDR1 GTSNPN and CDR2 SVGIG (reference sequence). V gave up 8 bases and J gave up 5 bases; unmatched junction bases: 9. The CDR3: CAHTGGALNEKLFF. In nucleotides, the CDR3 is TGTGCCCACACAGGGGGCGCCCTGAATGAAAAACTGTTTTTT.

The chain has TRBV2 and TRBJ1-2; TRBD1 agrees at 7 bases. CDR3 size: 14 residues. V shed 2 bases and J 2 bases; nucleotides not matched to a gene: 2. CDR1 is SNHLY, CDR2 FYNNEI, per germline. The CDR3 loop is CASSEKGANYGYTF. CDR3 bases: TGTGCCAGCAGTGAAAAGGGGGCAAACTATGGCTACACCTTC.

V gene TRBV6-5 combines with J gene TRBJ2-7, with 7 bases lining up with TRBD2. The CDR3 runs 15 residues. After removal of 5 bases from V and 0 bases from J, the junction contained 7 bases not matched to a gene. The germline CDR1 and CDR2 sequences are MNHEY and SVGAGI. CDR3 residues: CASSNSGSISYEQYF. The CDR3 coding sequence is TGTGCCAGCAGTAATAGCGGGTCTATCTCCTACGAGCAGTACTTC.